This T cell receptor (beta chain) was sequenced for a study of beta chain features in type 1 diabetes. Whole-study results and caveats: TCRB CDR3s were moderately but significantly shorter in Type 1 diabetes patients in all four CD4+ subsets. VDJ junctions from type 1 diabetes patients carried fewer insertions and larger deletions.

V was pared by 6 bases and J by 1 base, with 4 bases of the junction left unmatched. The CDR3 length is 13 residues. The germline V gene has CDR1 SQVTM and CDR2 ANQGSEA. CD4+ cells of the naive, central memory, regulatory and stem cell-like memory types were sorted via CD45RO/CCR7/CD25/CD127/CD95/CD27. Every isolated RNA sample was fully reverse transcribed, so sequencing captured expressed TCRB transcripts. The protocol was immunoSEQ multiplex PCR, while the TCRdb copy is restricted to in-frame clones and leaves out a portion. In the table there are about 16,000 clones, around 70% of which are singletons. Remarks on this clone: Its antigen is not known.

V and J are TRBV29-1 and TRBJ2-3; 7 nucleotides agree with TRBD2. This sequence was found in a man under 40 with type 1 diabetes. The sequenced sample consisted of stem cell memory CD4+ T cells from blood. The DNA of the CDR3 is TGCAGCGTGCCTGGACTAGGCACAGATACGCAGTATTTT. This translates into CSVPGLGTDTQYF.